The rows below give T cell receptor beta chains drawn from one sample of a study of Ad26.COV2.S vaccination and SARS-CoV-2 variants. TCRdb keeps only in-frame clones here, not all; method: immunoSEQ multiplex PCR. This table has approximately 350,000 clones, about nine tenths appearing once. The sample was peripheral blood, taken in a trial of Ad26.COV2.S vaccine versus placebo. These TCRs come from a person aged 18-60 years who received the Ad26.COV2.S COVID-19 vaccine or a placebo. Both conserved end residues are part of each CDR3. The order of the fields is clone size, V gene, J gene, D gene, CDR3 DNA, CDR3 protein. A D gene is named only where the DNA matches it firmly. Clone size is given for some rows only: seen once, a few or many times, or a class if the clone is expanded.

once	TRBV7-3	TRBJ2-3	TRBD2	TGTGCCAGCAGCAGGAGCGGGGTAGGGACAGATACGCAGTATTTT	CASSRSGVGTDTQYF
once	TRBV13	TRBJ1-2	.	TGTGCCAGCAGCTTAGTCAGGCCCGAGTATGGCTACACCTTC	CASSLVRPEYGYTF
.	TRBV6-5	TRBJ1-4	TRBD1	TGTGCCAGCAGTTACATCCCGGGACAGGGTTATGAAAAACTGTTTTTT	CASSYIPGQGYEKLFF
.	TRBV12-5	TRBJ1-1	.	TGTGCTAGTGGTTATAGTGGGAACACTGAAGCTTTCTTT	CASGYSGNTEAFF
.	TRBV14	TRBJ2-2	.	TGTGCCAGCAGCCATTCAGCGCTCCTGTGGGAGGCCACCGGGGAGCTGTTTTTT	CASSHSALLWEATGELFF
.	TRBV7-2	TRBJ2-1	TRBD2	TGTGCCAGCAGCCCTAGCGGGGGGGTATACAATGAGCAGTTCTTC	CASSPSGGVYNEQFF
.	TRBV7-9	TRBJ1-4	.	TGTGCCAGCAGCGTCCAGACCGACGGTGGTGAAAAACTGTTTTTT	CASSVQTDGGEKLFF
.	TRBV9	TRBJ2-5	TRBD1	TGTGCCAGCAGCGTCTTCGGTCAGGGGGAAGAGACCCAGTACTTC	CASSVFGQGEETQYF
.	TRBV9	TRBJ2-3	.	TGTGCCAGCAGCGGGAGGGGCACAGATACGCAGTATTTT	CASSGRGTDTQYF
.	TRBV30	TRBJ1-2	.	TGTGCCTGGAGGCTGGAACGTAACTATGGCTACACCTTC	CAWRLERNYGYTF
once	TRBV7-9	TRBJ1-1	TRBD1	TGTGCCAGCAGCTCAGGACAGGGATCGACTGAAGCTTTCTTT	CASSSGQGSTEAFF
.	TRBV2	TRBJ1-3	TRBD1	TGTGCCAGCGGACAGGCTGGAAACACCATATATTTT	CASGQAGNTIYF
.	TRBV3-1/TRBV3-2	TRBJ1-1	.	TGTGCCAGCAGTCATGAAGTTACCACTACTGAAGCTTTCTTT	CASSHEVTTTEAFF
.	TRBV24-1	TRBJ1-2	.	TGTGCCACCAGTGATTTTAAGGGTGGCTACACCTTC	CATSDFKGGYTF
.	TRBV7-3	TRBJ2-1	.	TGTGCCAGCAGTAGAGGTTCAGAGTACAATGAGCAGTTCTTC	CASSRGSEYNEQFF
.	TRBV9	TRBJ1-1	.	TGTGCCAGCAGCGTGGGGCAGAGGAACACTGAAGCTTTCTTT	CASSVGQRNTEAFF
.	TRBV6-4	TRBJ2-1	.	TGTTTGGGGGGGGCACAGGGGCAGTTCTTC	CLGGAQGQFF
.	TRBV7-2	TRBJ1-5	TRBD1	TGTGCCAGCAGCTGGGGACAGAATCAGCCCCAGCATTTT	CASSWGQNQPQHF
.	TRBV29-1	TRBJ2-1	TRBD2	TGCAGTGCGCTAGCGGGGGTTTACAATGAGCAGTTCTTC	CSALAGVYNEQFF
.	TRBV27	TRBJ2-7	TRBD1	TGTGCCAGCCAGTTCCGCCCCTGGGACAGACTCTACGAGCAGTACTTC	CASQFRPWDRLYEQYF
.	TRBV18	TRBJ1-4	.	TGTGCCAGCTCACCAACCGGGAGTAATGAAAAACTGTTTTTT	CASSPTGSNEKLFF
.	TRBV6-5	TRBJ1-3	.	TGTGCCAGCAGTTACTCGGGACGGCGAAACACCATATATTTT	CASSYSGRRNTIYF
few	TRBV4-1	TRBJ1-2	TRBD1	TGCGCCAGCAGTTCCGGGACAGGTTTGAGTGTCTATGGCTACACCTTC	CASSSGTGLSVYGYTF
.	TRBV4-1	TRBJ1-2	.	TGCGCCAGCAGCCCCCATCGGGGGGATTCGTCCTATGGCTACACCTTC	CASSPHRGDSSYGYTF
.	TRBV6-5	TRBJ2-7	.	TGTGCCAGTTGGGGGACGGAGGACTACGAGCAGTACTTC	CASWGTEDYEQYF
.	TRBV5-1	TRBJ1-6	TRBD1	TGCGCCAGCAGCATAAGGACAGGGTCTCAGAGCTCACCCCTCCACTTT	CASSIRTGSQSSPLHF
.	TRBV7-8	TRBJ1-1	.	TGTGCCAGCAGCCCCGGGACAAGGAACACTGAAGCTTTCTTT	CASSPGTRNTEAFF
once	TRBV7-9	TRBJ2-3	.	TGTGCCAGCAGCTCCAACGATCACAGGGCAGAAACGCAGTATTTT	CASSSNDHRAETQYF
once	TRBV12-3/TRBV12-4	TRBJ2-5	TRBD1	TGTGCCAGCAGTTTCGACAGGGAAGAGACCCAGTACTTC	CASSFDREETQYF
.	TRBV5-1	TRBJ2-7	.	TGCGCCAGCAGCTTGGTCTACTACGAGCAGTACTTC	CASSLVYYEQYF
.	TRBV5-6	TRBJ2-2	TRBD2	TGTGCCAGCAGGCCTGGGACTAGCGTTCGGGACACCGGGGAGCTGTTTTTT	CASRPGTSVRDTGELFF
.	TRBV20-1	TRBJ2-7	.	TGCAGTGCGCTTCAGGGCCGCGAGCAGTACTTC	CSALQGREQYF
.	TRBV3-1/TRBV3-2	TRBJ1-2	TRBD1	TGTGCCAGCAGCCAACCAGGGACAGATTACTATGGCTACACCTTC	CASSQPGTDYYGYTF
few	TRBV7-9	TRBJ1-1	.	TGTGCCAGCAGCTTTGGGGGGAGTGGGACTGAAGCTTTCTTT	CASSFGGSGTEAFF
.	TRBV7-8	TRBJ2-2	.	TGTGCCAGCAGCTTAGCGGGGGACGGGGAGCTGTTTTTT	CASSLAGDGELFF
.	TRBV7-2	TRBJ1-4	TRBD1	TGTGCCAGCAGCGACACAGGGGCAAAACTGTTTTTT	CASSDTGAKLFF
.	TRBV9	TRBJ2-1	TRBD1	TGTGCCAGCAGCGTACGGGACAGGACCTACAATGAGCAGTTCTTC	CASSVRDRTYNEQFF
.	TRBV3-1/TRBV3-2	TRBJ2-1	.	TGTGCCAGCAGCCAAGCCCTAGCGTCGAGCTCCTACAATGAGCAGTTCTTC	CASSQALASSSYNEQFF
.	TRBV12-3/TRBV12-4	TRBJ1-1	.	TGTGCCAGCAGTTTAACAGGGAACACTGAAGCTTTCTTT	CASSLTGNTEAFF
once	TRBV28	TRBJ2-5	.	TGTGCCAGCAGTTTACTAGAGGAGACCCAGTACTTC	CASSLLEETQYF
.	TRBV6-2/TRBV6-3	TRBJ1-1	.	TGTGCCAGCAGTCCAAGGGCGACTGAAGCTTTCTTT	CASSPRATEAFF
.	TRBV12-3/TRBV12-4	TRBJ1-4	.	TGTGCCAGCAGTTTTTACACTAATGAAAAACTGTTTTTT	CASSFYTNEKLFF
.	TRBV7-9	TRBJ2-5	.	TGTGCCAGCAGCCGCGCCCCCCAGGGAGGAGAGACCCAGTACTTC	CASSRAPQGGETQYF
.	TRBV9	TRBJ2-1	TRBD2	TGTGCCAGCAGCGTAGATAGCGGGGGCGCCTACAATGAGCAGTTCTTC	CASSVDSGGAYNEQFF
.	TRBV16	TRBJ1-6	.	TGTGCCAGCAGCCAATTGAGCAGCTCCTATAATTCACCCCTCCACTTT	CASSQLSSSYNSPLHF
.	TRBV3-1/TRBV3-2	TRBJ2-1	TRBD2	TGTGCCAGCAGCCAAGATCTGGCGGGGGGGAAGAATGAGCAGTTCTTC	CASSQDLAGGKNEQFF
.	TRBV24-1	TRBJ2-3	TRBD2	TGTGCCACCAGTGATCCGGGGACTAGCGGGGGGACTAGCACAGATACGCAGTATTTT	CATSDPGTSGGTSTDTQYF
once	TRBV5-4	TRBJ2-5	.	TGTGCCAGCAGCTTGGGAGGGGCTGGTCAGTACTTC	CASSLGGAGQYF